The text below deals with one T cell receptor beta chain. What this receptor recognizes is not known. No much larger clonotype is one base removed from it; base qualities were not supplied. These data are taken from a study of T cells in Graves' hyperthyroidism and ophthalmopathy (dated by TCRdb to about 2019). For the wider study: Peripheral blood samples were taken at the time of initial diagnosis, prior to any treatment. TCR V-J signatures able to tell the groups apart were searched for in a discovery cohort of 95 or so patients, of whom approximately 40 had Graves' ophthalmopathy and about 60 had stable Graves' hyperthyroidism. Whether ophthalmopathy could be predicted prospectively was tested in an independent validation cohort made up of under 20 hyperthyroidism patients plus 17 patients who later progressed to ophthalmopathy. For training and testing, the 100 patients in the discovery cohort were randomly divided in a 7:3 ratio. Thyroid tissue and blood T-cell repertoires from several Graves' hyperthyroidism patients were also compared in the study. After blood sampling, hyperthyroidism patients were treated with methimazole at a starting dose of 30 mg daily, and ophthalmopathy patients were treated with high-dose intravenous methylprednisolone. According to the paper, TCR Vbeta CDR3 sequencing was carried out on some 140 peripheral blood samples, which came from 40 to 45 ophthalmopathy, under 80 hyperthyroidism and approximately 17 progressor patients. Study-level results and caveats: Sample size was not statistically predetermined, and investigators were not blinded to group allocation. In cross-validation, a model built on a 13 V-J signature told ophthalmopathy apart from stable hyperthyroidism with 87.88% sensitivity and around 81% specificity, and in testing the same model reached 80%/75%. Blood samples also contained most of the expanded thyroid clonotypes (frequency above 0.001), which suggests that blood repertoires may reflect thyroid immune responses. In validation, the model predicted progression to ophthalmopathy a median of roughly 6.2 months before onset, with 70% to 71% sensitivity and more than 72% specificity.

The TCR beta CDR3 regions were amplified from RNA transcripts. The TCR CDR3 was subjected to a first round of RT-PCR using the HTBI primer set and the Qiagen OneStep RT-PCR kit. Libraries were constructed in a second round of multiplex PCR, after which size selection and purification were carried out. Libraries were sequenced paired-end with 100 bp reads on an Illumina HiSeq2000. The published analysis was carried out like this. SOAPnuke was used to process the raw data, throwing out any read that contained adapters or uncalled bases, had a mean Phred below 15, or lacked an exact constant-primer or identifier match. High-quality paired reads were merged with COPE v1.2.5, and unique nucleotide sequences were defined as clonotypes. Clonotypes were aligned to IMGT TRBV, TRBD and TRBJ reference segments using MiTCR v1.1. Only V-J combinations with frequency above 0.0001, covering 99.2% of repertoires, were analysed. The TCS score was defined as F50 (clonal expansion) divided by E x V (chaos), with BLOSUM62-based TCRdist calculated between CDR3 peptides within each V-J. Welch's t-statistics and random forest reduced around 520 V-J features to 13, which were used in a naive Bayes classifier (R e1071). TCRdb passed the public sequencing reads through fastp at Q25 and MiXCR, retaining productive beta sequences. Every distinct CDR3 protein forms one entry, paired with its most common genes and DNA. The authors' filters were not applied to this entry. Within this sample are some 320,000 distinct CDR3 sequences, with roughly an eighth of them counted one time only. Of the sample, 34% is held by the ten largest clones.

Its CDR3 holds 13 amino acids, cysteine through phenylalanine. The sequence is cut down to CDR3 DNA, 39 bases in frame from base 1. The junction shows trimming of 2 bases on V and 8 bases on J, plus 12 bases between the germline ends. Via the germline V gene, CDR1 is LGHNA and CDR2 YNFKEQ. In the ophthalmopathy patients, disease was moderately to severely active, with a Clinical Activity Score of 3 or more, a NOSPECS grade of 4 or more, and a duration of less than 3 months. Any patient with an uncontrolled infection, another autoimmune disease, pregnancy or lactation was excluded. Diagnoses relied on clinical symptoms, serum thyroxine and TRAb, thyroid ultrasound and orbital computed tomography. PBMCs were isolated from about 9.1 ml of fresh peripheral blood by Ficoll-Paque density gradient centrifugation. Trizol reagent was used to extract total RNA, and RNA quality was then checked on an Agilent 2100 Bioanalyzer.

Source material: blood. The TCR sequence derives from a woman aged 35 to 49 with Graves' ophthalmopathy. The rearrangement joined TRBV4-2 to TRBJ1-2; confidence is insufficient to name the D gene. The DNA sequence reads TGTGCCAGCAGCCAATTGAGAGGGCTCGGCTACACCTTC. Translated, it reads CASSQLRGLGYTF.